What follows is one TCR beta chain and its context. Only a few counts were recorded for this clonotype. It lacks a known antigen. Base quality data are lacking; no much larger clone is found one base away. The source of the sample is a study of CD8 T cells in ankylosing spondylitis (dated by TCRdb to about 2017). The study in broad terms: To find TCR variants linked to disease, the study profiled T cell receptor beta repertoires in ankylosing spondylitis patients and healthy donors. Samples of peripheral blood were taken, and for ankylosing spondylitis patients, synovial fluid was collected as well. The full study cohort was made up of 25 to 30 ankylosing spondylitis patients and 108 healthy donors. What the work shows at the level of the full study, not this receptor alone: Some motif variants were previously reported in synovial fluid and blood of reactive arthritis patients, suggesting common disease-initiation mechanisms. Significant enrichment of the disease-linked clones was reported in matched synovial fluid samples from ankylosing spondylitis patients. The disease-linked clones showed a CD8+ phenotype and occurred at relatively low frequencies in peripheral blood. Blood from ankylosing spondylitis patients appeared to be characterized by a TCR beta motif made up of several highly homologous amino acid variants.

Instrument on record: Illumina HiSeq 2500. Quantitative 5'-RACE with molecular barcodes was used to prepare TCR beta libraries. The paper's data handling went like this. A new computational method based on a probabilistic model of VDJ rearrangement was used to identify disease-linked TCR variants. Through fastp at Q25 and MiXCR, TCRdb rebuilt clones from the public reads, retaining in-frame beta chains. Entries are consolidated by CDR3 protein sequence, retaining the most common genes and DNA. TCRdb, not the authors, supplied the V and J calls. Recorded for this sample are 800,000 to 900,000 distinct CDR3 sequences; roughly 10% of them occurred a single time. The top ten constitute roughly 0.51% of the sample. Sequenced input: blood, either unsorted or a sorted T cell fraction (not recorded which). The TCR was taken from a male donor with ankylosing spondylitis.

The DNA sequence is given as TGTGCCAGCAGTCCCGGGGTGGCTGAGCAGTTCTTC. It specifies CASSPGVAEQFF. The chain employs TRBV6-2 or TRBV6-3 and TRBJ2-1, and the D gene may be TRBD2, 5 bases matching. The germline V gene encodes CDR1 MNHEY and CDR2 SVGEGT. Deletion took 5 bases off V and 9 bases off J, with a span of 11 bases between the germline ends. Its CDR3 holds 12 amino acids, cysteine through phenylalanine. The CDR3 DNA has 36 bases and is translated from base 1.